The 3 T cell receptor beta chains below all came from one sample that was sequenced in a study of blood T cell repertoires in COVID-19. The data were produced by immunoSEQ multiplex PCR, yet TCRdb's version contains in-frame clones alone and is incomplete. This table holds 140,000 to 150,000 clones, about 85% found once. What was sequenced was peripheral blood. The receptors stem from a human donor in a cohort sampled during active COVID-19.

The chain uses TRBV3-1 (or the pseudogene TRBV3-2) and TRBJ2-3; 7 bases agree with TRBD1. V shed 6 bases and J 0 bases; nucleotides not matched to a gene: 6. This CDR3 has 15 amino acids. The V gene's germline CDR1 is LGHDT and CDR2 YNNKEL (reference sequence). The CDR3 DNA reads as TGTGCCAGCAGGGGGACAGTTCCTAGCACAGATACGCAGTATTTT. As protein: CASRGTVPSTDTQYF.

The chain uses TRBV18 and TRBJ2-1, with no clear D. Germline CDR1 is KGHSH and CDR2 is LQKENI. This CDR3 contains 12 residues. Between the trimmed V and J ends, which lost 0 bases and 8 bases, there was a span of 5 bases. In nucleotides, the CDR3 is TGTGCCAGCTCACCACCTTTCGATGAGCAGTTCTTC. This codes for CASSPPFDEQFF.

The rearrangement uses TRBV19 and TRBJ1-5, with 10 bases matching TRBD1. The germline V gene has CDR1 LNHDA and CDR2 SQIVND (reference sequence). The CDR3 has 15 residues. The V and J ends lost 7 bases and 3 bases, in that order; junction bases with no gene match: 6. CDR3 DNA sequence: TGTGCCAGTAACCGACAGGGGGCTTTCAATCAGCCCCAGCATTTT. The encoded protein is CASNRQGAFNQPQHF.